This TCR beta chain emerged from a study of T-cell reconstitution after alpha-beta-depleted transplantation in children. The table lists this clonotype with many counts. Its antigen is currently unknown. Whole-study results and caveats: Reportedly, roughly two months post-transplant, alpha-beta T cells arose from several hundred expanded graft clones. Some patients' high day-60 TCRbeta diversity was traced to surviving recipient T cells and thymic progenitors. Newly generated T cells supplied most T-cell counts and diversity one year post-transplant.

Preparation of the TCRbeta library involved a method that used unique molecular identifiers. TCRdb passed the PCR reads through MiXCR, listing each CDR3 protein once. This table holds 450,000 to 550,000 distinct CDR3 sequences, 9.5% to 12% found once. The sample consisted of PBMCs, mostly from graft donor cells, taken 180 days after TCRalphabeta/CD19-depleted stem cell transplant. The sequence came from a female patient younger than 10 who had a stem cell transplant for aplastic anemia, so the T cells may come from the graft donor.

CDR3 sequence: CSARDLRGGGSPLNEQFF. CDR3 in DNA: TGCAGTGCTAGAGATCTCAGAGGAGGCGGGAGTCCCCTCAATGAGCAGTTCTTC. The chain joins TRBV20-1 to TRBJ2-1; TRBD2 matches at 7 bases. V gave up 0 bases and J gave up 6 bases; unmatched junction bases: 17. Per germline, CDR1 DFQATT and CDR2 SNEGSKA (reference sequence). This CDR3 spans 18 amino acids.